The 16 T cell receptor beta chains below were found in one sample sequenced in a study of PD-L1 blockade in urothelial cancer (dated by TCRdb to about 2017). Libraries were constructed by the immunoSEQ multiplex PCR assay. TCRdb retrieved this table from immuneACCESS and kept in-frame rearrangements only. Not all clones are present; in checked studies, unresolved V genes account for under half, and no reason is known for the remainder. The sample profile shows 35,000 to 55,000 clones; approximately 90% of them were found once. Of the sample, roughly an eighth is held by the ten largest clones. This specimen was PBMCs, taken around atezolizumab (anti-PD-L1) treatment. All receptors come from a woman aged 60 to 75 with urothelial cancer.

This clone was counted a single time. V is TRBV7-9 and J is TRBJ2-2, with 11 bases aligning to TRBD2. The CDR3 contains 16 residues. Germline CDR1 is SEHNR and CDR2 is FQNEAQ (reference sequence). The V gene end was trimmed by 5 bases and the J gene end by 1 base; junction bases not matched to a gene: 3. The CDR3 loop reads CASSLGLAGNTGELFF. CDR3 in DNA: TGTGCCAGCAGCCTTGGACTAGCGGGGAACACCGGGGAGCTGTTTTTT.

The CDR3 DNA reads TGCGCCAGCAGCCAAGATCTCTTCATGGGGGGTACGAGTTTTAATGAAAAACTGTTTTTT. Encoded protein: CASSQDLFMGGTSFNEKLFF. V gene TRBV4-3 combines with J gene TRBJ1-4; tentative D call: TRBD1 (5 bases). In germline, CDR1 is LGHNA, CDR2 YSLEER. The CDR3 has 20 residues. The germline V and J ends were trimmed by 0 bases and 4 bases, with 24 bases remaining between them.

The CDR3 sequence: CASSKRTDSSYNEQFF. Written as DNA, the CDR3 is TGTGCCAGCAGCAAACGCACAGACAGCTCCTACAATGAGCAGTTCTTC. The V gene is TRBV9, the J gene TRBJ2-1, with D possibly TRBD1 on 5 matching bases. Germline CDR1 is SGDLS and CDR2 is YYNGEE. V was trimmed by 4 bases and J by 0 bases, leaving 14 bases between them. This CDR3 contains 16 residues.

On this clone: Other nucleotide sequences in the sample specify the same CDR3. CDR3 residues: CASSRDRSSYEQYF. Here the CDR3 DNA reads TGTGCCAGCAGCCGCGACAGGAGCTCCTACGAGCAGTACTTC. The chain has TRBV27 and TRBJ2-7, with D possibly being TRBD1 (6 bases). From germline, CDR1 is MNHEY and CDR2 SMNVEV (reference sequence). Trimming took 6 bases from V and 0 from J, leaving 12 bases between them. The CDR3 runs 14 residues.

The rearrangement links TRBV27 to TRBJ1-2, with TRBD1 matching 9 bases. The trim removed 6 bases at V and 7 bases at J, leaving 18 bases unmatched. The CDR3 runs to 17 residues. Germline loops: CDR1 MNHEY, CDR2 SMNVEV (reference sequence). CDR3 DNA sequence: TGTGCCAGCAGCCCAGTCGGGGGACAGGGATCTTCGGGTGGCTACACCTTC. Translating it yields CASSPVGGQGSSGGYTF.

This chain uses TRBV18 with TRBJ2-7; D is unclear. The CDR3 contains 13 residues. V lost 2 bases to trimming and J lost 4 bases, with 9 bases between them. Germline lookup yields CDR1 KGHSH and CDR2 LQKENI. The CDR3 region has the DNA TGTGCCAGCTCACCAGGTGACTGGTACGAGCAGTACTTC. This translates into CASSPGDWYEQYF. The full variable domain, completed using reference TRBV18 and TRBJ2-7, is NAGVMQNPRHLVRRRGQEARLRCSPMKGHSHVYWYRQLPEEGLKFMVYLQKENIIDESGMPKERFSAEFPKEGPSILRIQQVVRGDSAAYFCASSPGDWYEQYFGPGTRLTVT.

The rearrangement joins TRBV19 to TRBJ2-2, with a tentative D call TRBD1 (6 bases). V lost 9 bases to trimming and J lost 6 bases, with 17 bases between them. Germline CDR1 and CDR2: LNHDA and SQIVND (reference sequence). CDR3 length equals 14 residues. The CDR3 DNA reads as TGTGCCAGCGGGCAGGGGCGGCGGGCCGGGGAGCTGTTTTTT. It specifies CASGQGRRAGELFF.

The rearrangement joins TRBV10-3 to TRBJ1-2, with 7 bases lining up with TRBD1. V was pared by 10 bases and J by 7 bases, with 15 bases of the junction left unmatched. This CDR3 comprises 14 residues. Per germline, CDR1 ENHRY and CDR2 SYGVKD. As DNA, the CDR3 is TGTGCCACGGCCGGGACAGACTCTTTTGGTGGCTACACCTTC. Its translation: CATAGTDSFGGYTF.

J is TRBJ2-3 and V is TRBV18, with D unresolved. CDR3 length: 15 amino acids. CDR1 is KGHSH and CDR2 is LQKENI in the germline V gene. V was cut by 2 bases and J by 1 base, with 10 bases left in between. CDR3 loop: CASSPSRLRTDTQYF. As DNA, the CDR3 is TGTGCCAGCTCACCATCCAGATTACGCACAGATACGCAGTATTTT.

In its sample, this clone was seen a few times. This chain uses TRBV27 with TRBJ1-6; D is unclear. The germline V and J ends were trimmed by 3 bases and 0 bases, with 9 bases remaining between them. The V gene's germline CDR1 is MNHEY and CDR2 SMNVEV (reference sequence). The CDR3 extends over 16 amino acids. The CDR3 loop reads CASSFLGSSYNSPLHF. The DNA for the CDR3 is TGTGCCAGCAGTTTTCTGGGGAGCTCCTATAATTCACCCCTCCACTTT.

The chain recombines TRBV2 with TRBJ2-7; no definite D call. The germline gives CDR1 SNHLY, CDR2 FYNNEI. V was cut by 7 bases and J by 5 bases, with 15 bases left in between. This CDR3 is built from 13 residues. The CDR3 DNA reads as TGTGCCAGCAACCGAGACTCGGTTGACGAGCAGTACTTC. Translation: CASNRDSVDEQYF.

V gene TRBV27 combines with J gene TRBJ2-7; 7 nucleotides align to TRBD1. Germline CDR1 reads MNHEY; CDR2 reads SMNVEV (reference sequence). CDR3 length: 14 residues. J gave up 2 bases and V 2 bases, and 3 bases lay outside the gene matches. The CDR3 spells CASSLKGAPYEQYF. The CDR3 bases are TGTGCCAGCAGTTTAAAGGGGGCCCCCTACGAGCAGTACTTC.

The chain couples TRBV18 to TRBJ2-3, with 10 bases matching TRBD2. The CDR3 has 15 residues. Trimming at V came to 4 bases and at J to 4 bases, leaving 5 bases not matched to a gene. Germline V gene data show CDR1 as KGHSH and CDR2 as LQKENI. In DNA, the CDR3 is TGTGCCAGCTCACAAGCGGGAGGGCCGGCAGATACGCAGTATTTT. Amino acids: CASSQAGGPADTQYF.

CDR3 sequence reads: CASSFSGRDYGYTF. The CDR3, as DNA: TGTGCCAGCAGCTTTTCGGGCAGGGACTATGGCTACACCTTC. The chain recombines TRBV5-8 with TRBJ1-2; possible D gene TRBD1, 5 bases. The CDR3 totals 14 residues. Germline V lookup: CDR1 SGHTS, CDR2 YDEGEE. Trimming stripped 2 bases from V and 3 bases from J, with 11 bases between.

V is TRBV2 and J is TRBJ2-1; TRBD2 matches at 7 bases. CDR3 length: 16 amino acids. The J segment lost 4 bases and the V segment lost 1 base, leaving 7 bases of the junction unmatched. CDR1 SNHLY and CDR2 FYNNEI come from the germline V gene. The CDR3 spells CASSEVRLAVYNEQFF. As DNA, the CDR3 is TGTGCCAGCAGTGAAGTCAGGCTAGCGGTGTACAATGAGCAGTTCTTC.

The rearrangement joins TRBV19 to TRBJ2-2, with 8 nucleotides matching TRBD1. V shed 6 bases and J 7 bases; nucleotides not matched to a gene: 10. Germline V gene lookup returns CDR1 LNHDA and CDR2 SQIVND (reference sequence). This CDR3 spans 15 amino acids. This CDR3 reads CASSRGRLVDGELFF. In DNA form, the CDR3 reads TGTGCCAGTAGCAGGGGGCGCCTAGTTGACGGGGAGCTGTTTTTT.